The TCR beta chain described here comes from a study of cytotoxic CD8 clonotypes in ibrutinib-treated CLL. Study-wide background: The samples contained roughly 240,000 productive templates on average. They also contained an average of about 100,000 productive rearrangements.

TCRdb's table, derived via immunoSEQ multiplex PCR, lists solely in-frame clones and lacks some. The profile covers 43,000 or so clones, with over 50% appearing a single time and about 22% taken by the ten largest. This clone was counted once. Its antigen remains unknown. J lost 5 bases, V lost 4 bases, and 4 bases had no gene match. CDR1 and CDR2 (germline): GTSNPN, SVGIG (reference sequence). This CDR3 has 13 amino acids. Study results and limitations: Elevated clonality accompanied ibrutinib response, with a return toward baseline values at progression.

The V and J genes are TRBV30 and TRBJ2-1; 8 nucleotides line up with TRBD2. The TCR was taken from a human donor with chronic lymphocytic leukemia. This sample comprised PBMCs, obtained after 24 months of ibrutinib treatment. Written as DNA, the CDR3 is TGTGCCTGGACACTAGCGGCCAACAATGAGCAGTTCTTC. Residues: CAWTLAANNEQFF.